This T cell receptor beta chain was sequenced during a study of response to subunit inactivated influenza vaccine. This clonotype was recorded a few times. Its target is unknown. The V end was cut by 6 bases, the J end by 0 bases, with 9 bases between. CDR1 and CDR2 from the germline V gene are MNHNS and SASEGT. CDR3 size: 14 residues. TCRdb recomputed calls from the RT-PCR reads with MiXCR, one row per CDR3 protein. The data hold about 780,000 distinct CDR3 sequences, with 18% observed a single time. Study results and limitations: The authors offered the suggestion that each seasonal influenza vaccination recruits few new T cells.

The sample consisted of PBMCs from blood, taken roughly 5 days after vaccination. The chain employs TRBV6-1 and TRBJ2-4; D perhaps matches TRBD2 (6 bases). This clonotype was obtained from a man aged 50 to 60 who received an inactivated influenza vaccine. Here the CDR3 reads CASSNGRAKNIQYF. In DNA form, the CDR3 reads TGTGCCAGCAGCAACGGGAGAGCCAAAAACATTCAGTACTTC.